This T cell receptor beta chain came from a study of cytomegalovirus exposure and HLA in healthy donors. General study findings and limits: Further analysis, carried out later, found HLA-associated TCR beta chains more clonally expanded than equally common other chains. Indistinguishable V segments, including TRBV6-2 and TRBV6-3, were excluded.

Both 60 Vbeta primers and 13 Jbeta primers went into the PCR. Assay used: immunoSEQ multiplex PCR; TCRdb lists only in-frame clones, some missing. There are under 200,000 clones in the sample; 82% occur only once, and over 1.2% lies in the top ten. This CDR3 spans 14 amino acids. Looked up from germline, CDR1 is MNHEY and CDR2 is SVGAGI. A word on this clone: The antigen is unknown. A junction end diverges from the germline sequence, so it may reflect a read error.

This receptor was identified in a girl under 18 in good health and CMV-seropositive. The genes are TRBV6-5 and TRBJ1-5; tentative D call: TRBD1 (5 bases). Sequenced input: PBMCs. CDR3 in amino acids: CASSYSRVGQLQHF. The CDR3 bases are TGTGCCAGCAGTTACTCCAGGGTCGGGCAGCTCCAGCATTTT.